This T cell receptor (beta chain) derives from a study of blood T cell repertoires in COVID-19. This clone was observed a single time. The germline V gene encodes CDR1 WSHSY and CDR2 SAAADI. This CDR3 comprises 15 residues. The V gene end was trimmed by 3 bases and the J gene end by 9 bases; junction bases not matched to a gene: 4. Profiling relied on immunoSEQ multiplex PCR, and the TCRdb table lists in-frame clones only, not all of them. The table has 200,000 to 300,000 clones, 75% to 90% seen once. The sequenced sample was peripheral blood. The source is a man under 40 with active or convalescent COVID-19. The rearrangement joins TRBV10-2 to TRBJ2-1; 14 positions agree with TRBD2. CDR3 in amino acids: CASSDLGLAGAEQFF. CDR3 DNA: TGCGCCAGCAGTGATTTGGGACTAGCGGGGGCTGAGCAGTTCTTC.